One sample yielded the 14 T cell receptor beta chains listed below, sequenced in a study of blood T cell repertoires in COVID-19. Clones were sequenced by immunoSEQ multiplex PCR, and TCRdb holds only the in-frame ones, with some missing. The repertoire has about 300,000 clones, 75% to 90% of them found once; the top ten carry roughly 2.5%. The specimen was PBMCs or T cells enriched from blood (not recorded which). These receptors were obtained from a woman in her 50s who had recovered from COVID-19.

The chain couples TRBV7-8 to TRBJ2-7; a possible D gene is TRBD1 (5 bases). V was shortened by 1 base and J by 6 bases, with 13 bases between the two germline ends. Germline V lookup: CDR1 SGHVS, CDR2 FQNEAQ. The CDR3 is 14 residues long. The CDR3 DNA sequence: TGTGCCAGCAGCTTAGGGGGCCCCATTTCCGAGCAGTACTTC. As protein: CASSLGGPISEQYF.

The rearrangement joins TRBV19 to TRBJ2-3, with a weak D call TRBD2 (7 bases). The CDR3 spans 13 residues. The germline V gene has CDR1 LNHDA and CDR2 SQIVND (reference sequence). V lost 4 bases to trimming and J lost 9 bases, with 14 bases between them. DNA of the CDR3: TGTGCCAGTAGTAAGATAGGGGGGGACACGCAGTATTTT. Its protein product is CASSKIGGDTQYF.

V gene TRBV18 combines with J gene TRBJ1-4; TRBD1 agrees at 9 bases. V gave up 3 bases and J gave up 7 bases; unmatched junction bases: 9. The CDR3 is 16 residues long. Germline values: CDR1 KGHSH, CDR2 LQKENI. CDR3: CASSPGTGSLREKLFF. The CDR3 DNA sequence: TGTGCCAGCTCACCTGGGACAGGGTCCCTTCGTGAAAAACTGTTTTTT.

This clone was recorded at least ten times. CDR3 sequence: CSVVQGATGYTF. The CDR3 bases are TGCAGCGTTGTACAGGGGGCTACTGGCTACACCTTC. V and J are TRBV29-1 and TRBJ1-2; 9 nucleotides align to TRBD1. V gave up 4 bases and J gave up 7 bases; unmatched junction bases: 4. CDR1 is SQVTM, CDR2 ANQGSEA, per germline. The CDR3 has 12 amino acids.

This clone was detected a few times. The rearrangement links TRBV13 to TRBJ2-3; 12 nucleotides match TRBD2. CDR1 is PRHDT and CDR2 is FYEKMQ in the germline V gene (reference sequence). There are 17 residues in the CDR3. The ends lost 5 bases at V and 0 bases at J; junction bases unmatched: 6. The CDR3 region is CASSRRLAGDSTDTQYF. In DNA form, the CDR3 reads TGTGCCAGCAGCCGTCGACTAGCGGGAGACAGCACAGATACGCAGTATTTT.

On this clone: Sequence at one end of the junction differs from germline and may be a read error. The rearrangement uses TRBV11-2 and TRBJ1-5; weak D call: TRBD1 (6 bases). This CDR3 is built from 16 residues. The germline gives CDR1 SGHAT, CDR2 FQNNGV. The CDR3, as DNA: TGTGCCAGCAGTTTAGGGACACCGGCGGGCAATCAGCCCCAGCATTTT. This translates into CASSLGTPAGNQPQHF.

This chain links TRBV7-9 with TRBJ2-7, with TRBD2 identical over 9 bases. The CDR3 is 17 amino acids. V shed 1 base, J shed 2 bases, and the junction held 9 bases outside the gene matches. Per germline, CDR1 SEHNR and CDR2 FQNEAQ (reference sequence). The CDR3 DNA reads TGTGCCAGCAGCTTAGGTAGCGGGGGCGAGATACCCTACGAGCAGTACTTC. As protein: CASSLGSGGEIPYEQYF.

This clone was seen a handful of times. The chain joins TRBV5-5 to TRBJ1-2, with D perhaps matching TRBD1 (5 bases). This CDR3 contains 14 residues. Germline CDR1 is SGHKS and CDR2 is YYEKEE (reference sequence). The germline V and J ends were trimmed by 6 bases and 7 bases, with 19 bases remaining between them. CDR3 DNA: TGTGCCAGCACCTATTGGAAGGGGTTTCTTGGCTACACCTTC. Its translation: CASTYWKGFLGYTF.

The rearrangement uses TRBV5-1 and TRBJ2-3; 10 bases align to TRBD1. With V trimmed by 3 bases and J by 8 bases, 9 bases remained unmatched. The CDR3 loop spans 15 amino acids. Germline V gene lookup returns CDR1 SGHRS and CDR2 YFSETQ. CDR3 nucleotides: TGCGCCAGCAGCTCCGGGACAGGGGAAGGGGCTACGCAGTATTTT. It yields the protein CASSSGTGEGATQYF.

The DNA for the CDR3 is TGTGCCAGCAGTGACATGGACGAGCAGTACTTC. Protein sequence: CASSDMDEQYF. The genes are TRBV6-2 or TRBV6-3 and TRBJ2-7; D gene uncertain. The CDR3 totals 11 residues. Germline lookup yields CDR1 MNHEY and CDR2 SVGEGT. Trimming took 5 bases from V and 5 from J, leaving 7 bases between them.

The chain links TRBV5-1 to TRBJ1-3, with D tentatively TRBD1 (6 bases). Germline CDR1 is SGHRS and CDR2 is YFSETQ. Trimming took off 4 bases at V and 1 base at J, with 9 bases between the two ends. The CDR3 length is 14 residues. CDR3 amino acids: CASSITGSGNTIYF. Written as DNA, the CDR3 is TGCGCCAGCAGCATTACAGGGTCTGGAAACACCATATATTTT.

Note on this clone: The same CDR3 arises from other DNA sequences in this sample as well. V gene TRBV19 combines with J gene TRBJ1-1, with 7 bases that match TRBD1. The V segment lost 6 bases and the J segment 3 bases; nucleotides outside the gene matches: 4. The CDR3 spans 13 residues. Germline V gene data show CDR1 as LNHDA and CDR2 as SQIVND (reference sequence). The DNA for the CDR3 is TGTGCCAGTAGCACCACAGGGGACACTGAAGCTTTCTTT. This translates into CASSTTGDTEAFF.

This clone was counted a few times. The V and J genes are TRBV12-3 or TRBV12-4 and TRBJ1-6; D call uncertain. Trimming took 5 bases from V and 7 from J, leaving 9 bases between them. The CDR3 totals 13 residues. Written as DNA, the CDR3 is TGTGCCAGCAGTCAACTCATAAATTCACCCCTCCACTTT. Protein sequence: CASSQLINSPLHF.

This chain links TRBV10-2 with TRBJ1-2, with TRBD1 identical over 10 bases. CDR3 size: 13 residues. Germline CDR1 is WSHSY and CDR2 is SAAADI. J gave up 7 bases and V 4 bases, and 3 bases lay outside the gene matches. CDR3 DNA: TGCGCCAGCAGTGTCCGGGACAGGGGTGGCTACACCTTC. Protein: CASSVRDRGGYTF.